The rows below give T cell receptor beta chains drawn from one sample of a study of cytomegalovirus exposure and HLA in healthy donors. Repertoires were generated with immunoSEQ multiplex PCR, while TCRdb's copy carries only in-frame clones and drops some. The profile covers 200,000 to 300,000 clones, with about 86% appearing a single time and less than 8.5% taken by the ten largest. The source material was PBMCs. The receptor source for this set is a woman aged 55-70 years in good health and CMV-seropositive. Both conserved end residues are trimmed from each CDR3.

V: TRBV10-3; length: 11; CDR3: AISDRKELEQY
V: TRBV10-3; length: 12; CDR3: ATKAGEIAETQY
V: TRBV29-1; length: 13; CDR3: SVLDRGSGNYGYT
V: TRBV11-2; length: 13; CDR3: ASSLEEGETYEQY
V: TRBV28; length: 19; CDR3: ASSLVQGLGLAGGLTDTQY
V: TRBV19; length: 13; CDR3: ASSIRNGWTGELF
V: TRBV19; length: 13; CDR3: ASTARTGATYEQY
V: TRBV10-3; length: 10; CDR3: AISEGTDTQY
V: TRBV5-4; length: 16; CDR3: ASSLRLAGVSSTDTQY
V: TRBV10-3; length: 11; CDR3: ATGHWSSYEQY
V: TRBV5-1; length: 13; CDR3: ASSPGSGSGDIQY
V: TRBV4-1; length: 12; CDR3: ASSQDRTDTEAF
V: TRBV15; length: 12; CDR3: ATSLDRGPYEQY
V: TRBV6-1; length: 11; CDR3: ASSDQGGTEAF
V: TRBV28; length: 15; CDR3: ASSSGTSGRGPYEQY
V: TRBV4-2; length: 13; CDR3: ASSQTGTGKNEQY
V: TRBV19; length: 14; CDR3: ASSSGTSGGTGELF
V: TRBV19; length: 11; CDR3: ASSPGGPYEQY
V: TRBV6-5; length: 12; CDR3: ASRLSGGTDTQY
V: TRBV2; length: 14; CDR3: ASSEAPGGKEETQY
V: TRBV4-1; length: 12; CDR3: ASSQGLAPYEQY
V: TRBV6-5; length: 11; CDR3: ASNPDRVSTQY